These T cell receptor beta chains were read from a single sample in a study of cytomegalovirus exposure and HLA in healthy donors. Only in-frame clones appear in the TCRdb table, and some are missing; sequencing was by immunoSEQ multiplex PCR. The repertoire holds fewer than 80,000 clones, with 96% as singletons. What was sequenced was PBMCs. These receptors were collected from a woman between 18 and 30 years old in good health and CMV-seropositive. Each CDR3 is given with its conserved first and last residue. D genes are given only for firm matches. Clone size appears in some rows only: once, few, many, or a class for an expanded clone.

TGTGCCAGCAGTTGGACAGGGGTCGAGCAGTACTTC	CASSWTGVEQYF	NA	TRBV28	TRBJ2-7	TRBD1
TGTGCCAGCAGCTTAAAGCGGACAGGGCGCAATCAGCCCCAGCATTTT	CASSLKRTGRNQPQHF	NA	TRBV7-8	TRBJ1-5	TRBD1
TGCAGCGCCATCCCGGGTGAGGGCGAGACCCAGTACTTC	CSAIPGEGETQYF	NA	TRBV29-1	TRBJ2-5	NA
TGTGCCAGCGGCCTAGCGGGAGGGCCAGGGGAGCAGTACTTC	CASGLAGGPGEQYF	NA	TRBV2	TRBJ2-7	TRBD2
TGTGCCAGCAGAGAGGTGGGGGGGAACACTGAAGCTTTCTTT	CASREVGGNTEAFF	NA	TRBV6-5	TRBJ1-1	NA
TGTGCCTCTCGCGATGCCAAAAACATTCAGTACTTC	CASRDAKNIQYF	NA	TRBV30	TRBJ2-4	NA
TGCGCCAGCAGCTTAGGGACTAGCGACGGTGAGCAGTTCTTC	CASSLGTSDGEQFF	NA	TRBV5-1	TRBJ2-1	TRBD2
TGTGCCAGCAGCTTTAATCAGGATAATGAAAAACTGTTTTTT	CASSFNQDNEKLFF	NA	TRBV5-4	TRBJ1-4	NA
TGTGCCAGCAGCTTATCCGGGATTCCCTATGGCTACACCTTC	CASSLSGIPYGYTF	NA	TRBV7-9	TRBJ1-2	NA
TGCGCCAGCAGCCAAGACTACAGGGGGCGCGGCGAGACCCAGTACTTC	CASSQDYRGRGETQYF	NA	TRBV4-1	TRBJ2-5	TRBD1
TGTGCCAGCAGCTTAAGTCCAGGGGGCACTAGCGGGAGGCCGGCAGATACGCAGTATTTT	CASSLSPGGTSGRPADTQYF	NA	TRBV7-3	TRBJ2-3	TRBD2
TGTGCCAGCTCACCTTTGGACAGAGGGACTATTGGCTACACCTTC	CASSPLDRGTIGYTF	NA	TRBV18	TRBJ1-2	NA
TGTGCCAGCAGCCAAGGGCCTAGCGGGTCGTCCTACGAGCAGTACTTC	CASSQGPSGSSYEQYF	NA	TRBV4-2	TRBJ2-7	TRBD2
TGTGCCACCAGCAGAGATCTAGCGGGAGACGCAGATACGCAGTATTTT	CATSRDLAGDADTQYF	NA	TRBV15	TRBJ2-3	TRBD2
TGTGCCAGCAGCTTTGGGACTAGCGGCAGTAAGACAGATACGCAGTATTTT	CASSFGTSGSKTDTQYF	NA	TRBV5-5	TRBJ2-3	TRBD2
TGTGCCAGCAGTTTTCTAGCGGGAGTAGCAGATACGCAGTATTTT	CASSFLAGVADTQYF	once	TRBV27	TRBJ2-3	TRBD2
TGTGCCAGCTCAGCTAGCGGGAACAACAATGAGCAGTTCTTC	CASSASGNNNEQFF	NA	TRBV18	TRBJ2-1	TRBD2
TGCGCCAGCAGCCAAGATGGGGGCTGGGAGCAGTACTTC	CASSQDGGWEQYF	NA	TRBV4-3	TRBJ2-7	NA
TGTGCCAGCAGTGAAGTCGGGACTAGTCTCCACGAGCAGTACTTC	CASSEVGTSLHEQYF	NA	TRBV6-1	TRBJ2-7	TRBD2
TGCGCCAGCAGCCAAGGGACTGTGGAGACCCAGTACTTC	CASSQGTVETQYF	NA	TRBV4-1	TRBJ2-5	NA
TGCAGCGTTGTAGTATCAGGGGGAAAGCGCGAGCAGTACTTC	CSVVVSGGKREQYF	NA	TRBV29-1	TRBJ2-7	TRBD1
TGTGCCAGCAGCTTGGGGCCTGCGGCCTACAATGAGCAGTTCTTC	CASSLGPAAYNEQFF	NA	TRBV5-4	TRBJ2-1	NA
TGTGCCAGCATCGAACGGGGGGCAGGGCAAGAGACCCAGTACTTC	CASIERGAGQETQYF	NA	TRBV7-9	TRBJ2-5	NA
TGTGCCAGCAGTGAAGTCAAAGGCGGGAGCGGAGGTTACGAGCAGTACTTC	CASSEVKGGSGGYEQYF	NA	TRBV2	TRBJ2-7	TRBD2
TGTGCCAGTAGTATTAATCGGGGTGGGGTTAGCAATCAGCCCCAGCATTTT	CASSINRGGVSNQPQHF	NA	TRBV19	TRBJ1-5	NA